The T cell receptor beta chain described here comes from a study of immune evolution from preneoplasia to lung adenocarcinoma. Findings of the study overall: KRAS-mutant nodules had the highest T cell clonality. Top clone frequencies peaked in normal lung, apparently declining through invasive adenocarcinoma.

The CDR3 is made up of 14 amino acids. Germline CDR1 is MGHRA and CDR2 is YSYEKL. V was clipped by 0 bases and J by 6 bases, with 12 bases between them. Notes on this clone: Its specificity is not known.

Some clones are missing from TCRdb's copy, which holds only in-frame ones; the method was immunoSEQ multiplex PCR. The repertoire has about 2,700 clones, 75% to 90% of them found once; the top ten carry approximately 5.7%. Premalignant or tumor cells were enriched by macro-dissection after pathologic assessment. Sequencing was done on a sample of FFPE invasive lung adenocarcinoma tissue. The rearrangement joins TRBV4-1 to TRBJ2-7, with a possible D match to TRBD1 (6 bases). The sequence was obtained from a person aged 60 to 80 with invasive lung adenocarcinoma. CDR3 bases: TGCGCCAGCAGCCAAGACCCCAGGGGCCGCGAGCAGTACTTC. This translates into CASSQDPRGREQYF.